The 24 T cell receptor beta chains reported below all come from one sample, sequenced in a study of cytomegalovirus exposure and HLA in healthy donors. The PCR employed 60 Vbeta primers together with 13 Jbeta primers. Assay: immunoSEQ multiplex PCR; the TCRdb copy retains only in-frame clones and omits some. The sample contains about 110,000 clones, roughly four fifths of which appear only once. Sequencing was done on a sample of PBMCs. All receptors come from a man aged 40-55 years in good health and CMV-seronegative.

The J gene is TRBJ2-7, the V gene TRBV7-2; 7 bases align to TRBD1. This CDR3 is 13 amino acids long. CDR1 SGHTA and CDR2 FQGNSA come from the germline V gene. Trimming at V came to 2 bases and at J to 3 bases, leaving 1 base not matched to a gene. CDR3 amino acids: CASSLPGGYEQYF. DNA of the CDR3: TGTGCCAGCAGCTTACCAGGGGGCTACGAGCAGTACTTC.

The chain has TRBV6-5 and TRBJ2-7, with a tentative D call TRBD1 (6 bases). The CDR3 runs 16 residues. Germline loops: CDR1 MNHEY, CDR2 SVGAGI. Trimming took off 0 bases at V and 1 base at J, with 13 bases between the two ends. The CDR3 bases are TGTGCCAGCAGTTACTCGGTGACAGGCCTTTCCTACGAGCAGTACTTC. Amino acid sequence: CASSYSVTGLSYEQYF.

This chain joins TRBV5-6 and TRBJ2-5; D may be TRBD2 (6 bases). Germline assignment: CDR1 SGHDT and CDR2 YYEEEE. The CDR3 covers 15 residues. Trimming cost V 1 base and J 1 base, with 11 bases left between them. CDR3 region: CASSLRGGVQETQYF. CDR3 nucleotides: TGTGCCAGCAGCTTGCGCGGAGGGGTCCAAGAGACCCAGTACTTC.

The chain uses TRBV6-5 and TRBJ2-1, with 9 bases aligning to TRBD1. V gave up 5 bases and J gave up 9 bases; unmatched junction bases: 8. The CDR3 extends over 14 amino acids. Germline values: CDR1 MNHEY, CDR2 SVGAGI. Here the CDR3 reads CASSPGTGSGEQFF. The CDR3 region has the DNA TGTGCCAGCAGTCCCGGGACAGGGAGCGGTGAGCAGTTCTTC.

V usage is TRBV6-5 and J usage is TRBJ1-4, with TRBD1 as a possible D gene (6 bases). Trimming left V 5 bases short and J 4 bases short, with 14 bases between. There are 15 residues in the CDR3. Germline lookup yields CDR1 MNHEY and CDR2 SVGAGI. The CDR3 protein is CASSPSGQINEKLFF. DNA of the CDR3: TGTGCCAGCAGTCCCTCGGGACAAATTAATGAAAAACTGTTTTTT.

The chain uses TRBV5-1 and TRBJ2-7; possibly TRBD1 for D (6 bases). Trimming left V 0 bases short and J 5 bases short, with 21 bases between. This CDR3 has 17 amino acids. Germline lookup yields CDR1 SGHRS and CDR2 YFSETQ. This chain's CDR3 is CASSLAVNRQGSDEQYF. The CDR3 DNA reads TGCGCCAGCAGCTTGGCAGTGAATAGGCAGGGGTCCGACGAGCAGTACTTC.

The J gene is TRBJ2-7, the V gene TRBV4-3; maybe TRBD2 (7 bases). CDR1 and CDR2 (germline): LGHNA, YSLEER. With 0 bases removed from V and 3 bases from J, the gap between germline ends came to 18 bases. The CDR3 has 17 amino acids. CDR3 DNA: TGCGCCAGCAGCCAAGATAAGGGGGGGGCTACGGGCTACGAGCAGTACTTC. Protein product: CASSQDKGGATGYEQYF.

This clone has just a few counts. The chain recombines TRBV21-1 with TRBJ2-7; the table's D call TRBD2 went unverified against the DNA. TRBV21-1 is a pseudogene. The CDR3 sequence is 18 residues long. This CDR3 is CASSMGGLAGAITYEQYF. Written as DNA, the CDR3 is TGTGCCAGCAGCATGGGGGGGCTAGCGGGGGCAATAACCTACGAGCAGTACTTC.

V and J are TRBV5-6 and TRBJ2-7; TRBD2 matches at 9 bases. With 2 bases clipped from V and 3 bases from J, the junction kept 12 bases outside the gene matches. This CDR3 is 17 amino acids long. CDR1 and CDR2 (germline): SGHDT, YYEEEE. This CDR3 is CASSLQRAGGLFYEQYF. CDR3 sequence (DNA): TGTGCCAGCAGCTTACAAAGGGCGGGGGGGCTCTTCTACGAGCAGTACTTC. Supplemented by reference TRBV5-6 and TRBJ2-7, the full variable domain reads DAGVTQSPTHLIKTRGQQVTLRCSPKSGHDTVSWYQQALGQGPQFIFQYYEEEERQRGNFPDRFSGHQFPNYSSELNVNALLLGDSALYLCASSLQRAGGLFYEQYFGPGTRLTVT.

The CDR3, as DNA: TGTGCCAGCAGTTTACCCCAGGGGACCCCAGGTACGCAGTATTTT. Protein product: CASSLPQGTPGTQYF. This chain joins TRBV28 and TRBJ2-3, with D possibly being TRBD1 (6 bases). CDR3 size: 15 residues. CDR1 MDHEN and CDR2 SYDVKM come from the germline V gene. Trimming took off 2 bases at V and 8 bases at J, with 17 bases between the two ends.

The J gene is TRBJ2-7, the V gene TRBV6-5, with 10 bases identical to TRBD1. Germline assignment: CDR1 MNHEY and CDR2 SVGAGI. The CDR3 has 14 amino acids. Trimming at V came to 8 bases and at J to 2 bases, leaving 6 bases not matched to a gene. CDR3 sequence reads: CASHSGTGAYEQYF. CDR3 in DNA: TGTGCCAGCCATTCCGGGACAGGGGCCTACGAGCAGTACTTC.

The J gene is TRBJ1-5, the V gene TRBV6-1; 8 nucleotides align to TRBD1. Trimming took 6 bases from V and 0 from J; bases not matched to a gene: 4. Germline CDR1 MNHNS, CDR2 SASEGT. The CDR3 runs to 15 residues. The CDR3 coding sequence is TGTGCCAGCAGAGGACAGGGTTTTAGCAATCAGCCCCAGCATTTT. As protein: CASRGQGFSNQPQHF.

CDR3 nucleotides: TGTGCCAGCAGTTACTCTTTGACAGGGACGGAGGAGACCCAGTACTTC. Amino acids: CASSYSLTGTEETQYF. The genes are TRBV6-5 and TRBJ2-5, with 7 bases identical to TRBD1. This CDR3 contains 16 residues. Germline trimming cut 0 bases from V and 5 bases from J; bases unmatched to any gene: 9. Germline loops: CDR1 MNHEY, CDR2 SVGAGI.

The CDR3 DNA reads as TGTGCCAGCTCACGCCCCGGGACAGGTGATAACGAGCAGTACTTC. As protein: CASSRPGTGDNEQYF. J is TRBJ2-7 and V is TRBV18; TRBD1 agrees at 8 bases. V was pared by 4 bases and J by 5 bases, with 10 bases of the junction left unmatched. The CDR3 is made up of 15 amino acids. CDR1 and CDR2 (germline): KGHSH, LQKENI.

The chain uses TRBV7-9 and TRBJ2-3; 11 nucleotides line up with TRBD2. Germline values: CDR1 SEHNR, CDR2 FQNEAQ (reference sequence). The ends lost 3 bases at V and 5 bases at J; junction bases unmatched: 4. CDR3 length: 15 amino acids. CDR3 loop: CASSLIAGGLDTQYF. CDR3 coding DNA: TGTGCCAGCAGCTTGATAGCGGGGGGGTTAGATACGCAGTATTTT.

This sequence joins TRBV4-2 and TRBJ2-5; 8 bases line up with TRBD2. The V gene end was trimmed by 0 bases and the J gene end by 5 bases; junction bases not matched to a gene: 8. The CDR3 is 16 residues long. CDR1 and CDR2 (germline): LGHNA, YNFKEQ. This CDR3 reads CASSQDDGGGPETQYF. CDR3 bases: TGTGCCAGCAGCCAAGATGACGGGGGGGGCCCCGAGACCCAGTACTTC.

This clone occurred a few times. The chain links TRBV6-5 to TRBJ2-1; 7 bases align to TRBD1. Germline V gives CDR1 MNHEY, CDR2 SVGAGI. V was clipped by 4 bases and J by 4 bases; unmatched bases: 1. This CDR3 is 13 amino acids long. The CDR3 sequence: CASSSDRYNEQFF. CDR3 in DNA: TGTGCCAGCAGTTCGGACAGGTACAATGAGCAGTTCTTC.

CDR3 sequence (DNA): TGCGCCAGCAGCGGAATGGCGACAGACGAGACCCAGTACTTC. The encoded protein is CASSGMATDETQYF. This chain uses TRBV5-1 with TRBJ2-5, with a weak D call TRBD1 (5 bases). The germline V gene has CDR1 SGHRS and CDR2 YFSETQ. The CDR3 spans 14 residues. Trimming pared 4 bases from V and 5 bases from J, leaving 15 bases between.

This clone turned up a few times. The rearrangement links TRBV27 to TRBJ1-1; TRBD1 is a possible D gene (6 bases). Trimming removed 2 bases at V and 0 bases at J, with 7 bases between. CDR3 length equals 14 residues. CDR1 and CDR2 (germline): MNHEY, SMNVEV (reference sequence). The CDR3 DNA sequence: TGTGCCAGCAGTTTAGGACAGATGAACACTGAAGCTTTCTTT. Encoded protein: CASSLGQMNTEAFF.

This rearrangement joins TRBV7-9 to TRBJ1-5; 7 nucleotides line up with TRBD1. V shed 5 bases and J 2 bases; nucleotides not matched to a gene: 9. The CDR3 is 16 amino acids. Germline assignment: CDR1 SEHNR and CDR2 FQNEAQ (reference sequence). CDR3 DNA sequence: TGTGCCAGCAGCCACGAGGGACAGACCCGCAATCAGCCCCAGCATTTT. It yields the protein CASSHEGQTRNQPQHF.

The chain employs TRBV7-9 and TRBJ1-4, with 7 bases aligning to TRBD1. The germline gives CDR1 SEHNR, CDR2 FQNEAQ (reference sequence). The CDR3 contains 18 residues. J lost 7 bases, V lost 5 bases, and 19 bases had no gene match. CDR3 protein: CASSPGPPETGFLEKLFF. DNA for the CDR3: TGTGCCAGCAGCCCAGGCCCGCCGGAGACAGGGTTTCTTGAAAAACTGTTTTTT.

The rearrangement joins TRBV5-6 to TRBJ1-1; D gene ambiguous. Germline V gene lookup returns CDR1 SGHDT and CDR2 YYEEEE. This CDR3 contains 13 residues. The germline V and J ends were trimmed by 4 bases and 4 bases, with 11 bases remaining between them. The CDR3 DNA reads as TGTGCCAGCAGCCAAGGACTGATCACTGAAGCTTTCTTT. Encoded protein: CASSQGLITEAFF.

The V call is TRBV10-3, the J call TRBJ2-7; tentatively, D is TRBD1 (6 bases). The CDR3 has 14 residues. Germline V lookup: CDR1 ENHRY, CDR2 SYGVKD. Trimming stripped 5 bases from V and 0 bases from J, with 11 bases between. CDR3 DNA: TGTGCCATCAGTTGGGACAAGAGCTCCTACGAGCAGTACTTC. Translating gives CAISWDKSSYEQYF.

The gene calls are TRBV5-1 and TRBJ2-7; 10 bases fit TRBD2. CDR1 and CDR2 from the germline V gene are SGHRS and YFSETQ. The CDR3 has 13 residues. The CDR3 DNA sequence: TGCGCTCGGGCCAGCGGGAGGGCGGGCGAGCAGTACTTC. Its translation is CARASGRAGEQYF.